Included here is one TCR beta chain sequence, with context. The RNA, about 0.45 to 1 ug, was put through reverse transcription using random hexamers. A single record per CDR3 protein comes from TCRdb applying MiXCR to the immunoSEQ multiplex PCR reads. The sample records roughly 330,000 distinct CDR3 sequences, about 91% being singletons. The multiple sclerosis control cohort comprised treatment-naive individuals presenting with stable or active relapsing-remitting disease. The data were obtained in a study of CD8 T cells in Susac syndrome. CDR3 size: 12 residues. With V trimmed by 5 bases and J by 12 bases, 5 bases remained unmatched.

The chain is built from TRBV12-3 or TRBV12-4 and TRBJ2-1; 9 bases are shared with TRBD2. This clonotype was obtained from a human donor with multiple sclerosis. The sequencing sample was made of CD4+ T cells from PBMCs. The CDR3 reads CASSPGLAPQFF. CDR3 sequence (DNA): TGTGCCAGCAGTCCGGGACTAGCCCCGCAGTTCTTC.